This TCR beta chain emerged from a study of T cell repertoires in cytomegalovirus infection. Overall study context: The study used recently identified HLA-C-restricted and well-studied HLA-B-restricted CMV epitopes. CMV infection plus the matching HLA type was flagged by public TCR beta signatures. Study findings and constraints: Dominant in the ex vivo response were TCR beta clonotypes restricted by HLA-C and specific for CMV. Cumulated frequencies of public TCR beta families served to identify carriers of CMV plus the relevant HLA.

TCRdb ran MiXCR on the reads and lists one entry per CDR3 protein. Of some 700,000 distinct CDR3 sequences listed, roughly 36% are singletons. Trimming removed 6 bases from V and 7 bases from J; junction bases left unmatched: 10. CDR1 is DFQATT and CDR2 is SNEGSKA in the germline V gene (reference sequence). The CDR3 consists of 16 residues. This clonotype was detected a few times. Its antigen is undetermined. The clonotype comes from a human donor in good health (CMV status not recorded). Some clones in this sample may be carry-over from other donors' samples. The rearrangement joins TRBV20-1 to TRBJ2-2, with TRBD2 identical over 14 bases. Sequences were derived from cultured PBMCs, sampled from culture after CMV antigen stimulation. CDR3 loop: CSAGGLAGAGGGELFF. Written as DNA, the CDR3 is TGCAGTGCCGGGGGACTAGCGGGAGCCGGGGGCGGGGAGCTGTTTTTT.